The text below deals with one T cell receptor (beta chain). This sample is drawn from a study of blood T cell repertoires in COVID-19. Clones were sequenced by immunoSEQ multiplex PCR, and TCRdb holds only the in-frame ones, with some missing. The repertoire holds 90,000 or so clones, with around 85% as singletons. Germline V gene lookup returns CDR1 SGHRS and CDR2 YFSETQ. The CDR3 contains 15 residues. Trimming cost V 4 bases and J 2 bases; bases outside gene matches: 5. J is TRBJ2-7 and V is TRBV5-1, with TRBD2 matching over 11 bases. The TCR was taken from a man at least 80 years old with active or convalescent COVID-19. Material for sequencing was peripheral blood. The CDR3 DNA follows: TGCGCCAGCAGCCTGACTAGCGGGGCCCCCTACGAGCAGTACTTC. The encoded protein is CASSLTSGAPYEQYF.